This T cell receptor beta chain was captured in a study of blood T cells in healthy people across ages (dated by TCRdb to between 2014 and 2017). Background for the entire study: Template switching captured roughly one uniquely barcoded TCR beta cDNA molecule per two T cells in model experiments. To track age-related changes in TCR beta repertoire diversity, the study relied on deep sequencing normalized with unique cDNA molecular identifiers. The donors were divided into four age groups: young (average around 16 years), middle-aged (approximately 39), aged (approximately 59) and long-lived (about 80). To avoid experimental bias, donors of different ages were distributed randomly across sequencing lanes. Using the same blood draw, the study looked at two additional independent replicas of 1 million unique cDNA reads for two donors, one aged 18 to 30 and the other aged 80 or older.

Paper-wide results and their limitations: Donor CMV infection status was unknown, potentially confounding age-related changes in expanded clonotypes. Total diversity estimates from one million sequenced T cells were considered lower bounds and underestimates. As age increased, observed TCR beta diversity per million T cells dropped in a roughly linear way, and a significant reduction was already evident by age roughly 40. Compared with the aged group, the long-lived group had more naive CD4+ T cells, fewer expanded clones and increased TCR diversity, a pattern suggesting age selection. Conclusive comparison of naive and antigen-experienced compartments was prevented by the profiling of bulk unsorted PBMCs. Observed TCR beta diversity correlated strongly with the percentage of naive T cells measured by flow cytometry.

Comments on this clonotype: The target of this receptor is not known. Per-base quality was not reported, and no clone a single base away is much larger than it.

The donors were 40 or so Caucasian individuals from Russia, aged 6 to 90 years, who were systemically healthy. Each donor gave about 9.8 milliliters of peripheral blood, drawn into EDTA-treated Vacutainer tubes. PBMCs were isolated by Ficoll-Paque density-gradient centrifugation, with at least 6.5 million obtained per sample. Trizol reagent was used to extract total RNA from the PBMCs, yielding at least 5.5 micrograms per sample. The percentages of naive CD45RAhigh/CD27high T cells were determined by flow cytometry on a PBMC aliquot from every donor. The receptor library was made with 5' RACE. The second PCR ran for roughly 7 to 12 cycles and used a J-beta primer mix along with a sample-barcoded 5' primer. Each TCR beta cDNA molecule received a unique molecular identifier from a template-switch 5' adaptor carrying 12 random nucleotides. At least 2.5 million CDR3-containing paired-end reads were obtained from each sample. First-strand cDNA synthesis was performed from all RNA using the Mint cDNA synthesis kit, with priming by a TRBC-specific oligonucleotide. All cDNA was treated with uracil-DNA glycosylase and then went through a first 18-cycle PCR with the universal primers M1SS and BC2_uni_R. The published analysis was carried out like this. Each sample was normalized by randomly selecting 1 million high-quality reads, each carrying a distinct molecular identifier. Instead of being binned into consensus sequences, reads that shared molecular identifiers were thrown out. MiTCR, set to a Q25 quality threshold and the strictest error-elimination algorithm, was used for CDR3 identification, clonotype clustering and error correction. Lower-bound total TCR beta diversity was estimated with a nonparametric unseen species model using Euler transformation. TCRdb passed the public sequencing reads through fastp at Q25 and MiXCR, retaining productive beta sequences. Each CDR3 protein appears once, grouped with its most common genes and DNA. These V and J calls derive from TCRdb rather than the authors' analysis. The sample profile shows roughly 1.9 million distinct CDR3 sequences; about 39% of them were found once. Jointly, the top ten make up roughly 24% of the sample.

V is shortened by 0 bases, J by 2 bases, and the region joining them spans 15 bases. The germline V gene gives CDR1 as ENHRY and CDR2 as SYGVKD. From cysteine to phenylalanine, the CDR3 is 17 amino acids long. Here the CDR3 DNA is all that survives: 51 bases in frame from base 1. The source material was blood. The chain employs TRBV10-3 and TRBJ2-3; TRBD1 is possibly the D segment (5 matching bases). The sequence was collected from a human donor in good health. The CDR3 in this case is CAISESVQGAFTDTQYF. The bases read TGTGCCATCAGTGAGTCGGTTCAGGGCGCATTCACAGATACGCAGTATTTT.